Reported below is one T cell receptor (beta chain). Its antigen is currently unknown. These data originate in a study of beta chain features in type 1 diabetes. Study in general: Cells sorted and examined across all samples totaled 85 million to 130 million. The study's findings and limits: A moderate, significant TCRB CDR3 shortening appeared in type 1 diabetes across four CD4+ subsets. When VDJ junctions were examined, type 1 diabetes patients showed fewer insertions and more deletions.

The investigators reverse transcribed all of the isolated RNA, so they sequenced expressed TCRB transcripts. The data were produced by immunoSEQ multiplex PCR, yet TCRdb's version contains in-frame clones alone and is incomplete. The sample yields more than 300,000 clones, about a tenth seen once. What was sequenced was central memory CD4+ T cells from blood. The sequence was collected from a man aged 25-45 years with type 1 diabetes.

CDR3 DNA: TGTGCCAGCAGCCAAGAGGGACCTCAGCCCCAGCATTTT. This encodes CASSQEGPQPQHF. V and J are TRBV4-2 and TRBJ1-5; D perhaps matches TRBD1 (5 bases). The CDR3 has 13 residues. Trimming pared 0 bases from V and 6 bases from J, leaving 6 bases between. Germline CDR1 LGHNA, CDR2 YNFKEQ.